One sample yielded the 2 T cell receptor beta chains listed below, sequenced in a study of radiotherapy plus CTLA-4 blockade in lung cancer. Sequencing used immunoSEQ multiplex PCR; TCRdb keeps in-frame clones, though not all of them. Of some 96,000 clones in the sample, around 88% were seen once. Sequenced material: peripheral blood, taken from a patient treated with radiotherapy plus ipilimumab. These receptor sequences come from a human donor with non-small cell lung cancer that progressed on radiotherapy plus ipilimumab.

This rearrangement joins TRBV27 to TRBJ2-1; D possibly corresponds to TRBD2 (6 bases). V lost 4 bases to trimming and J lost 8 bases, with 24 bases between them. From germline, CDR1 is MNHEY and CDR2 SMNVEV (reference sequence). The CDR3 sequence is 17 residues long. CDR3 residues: CASSSVRGKRVGDEQFF. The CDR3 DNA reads TGTGCCAGCAGTTCGGTGAGAGGTAAGCGGGTAGGCGATGAGCAGTTCTTC.

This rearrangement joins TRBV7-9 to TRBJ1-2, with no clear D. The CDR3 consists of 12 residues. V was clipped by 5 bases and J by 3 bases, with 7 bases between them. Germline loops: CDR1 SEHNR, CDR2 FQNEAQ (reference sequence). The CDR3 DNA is TGTGCCAGCAGCCAGTCGTACTATGGCTACACCTTC. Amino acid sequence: CASSQSYYGYTF.